This T cell receptor beta chain was recovered during a study of blood T cell repertoires in COVID-19. Across the whole study: Samples taken during acute and convalescent COVID-19 were collected in the United States, Italy and Spain. The cDNA or gDNA used as material had been derived from T cells, B-cell-depleted T cells, or PBMCs.

This clone was observed a single time. V lost 1 base to trimming and J lost 2 bases, with 12 bases between them. This CDR3 comprises 15 residues. Germline assignment: CDR1 LGHDT and CDR2 YNNKEL (reference sequence). Those enrolled in Seattle joined during active infection and were followed longitudinally afterward. Study processing details: Cell counts per sample came from amplifying reference gene primers. Clones were sequenced by immunoSEQ multiplex PCR, and TCRdb holds only the in-frame ones, with some missing. The V and J calls and the clone size are those of that table, but D and trimming were determined from the DNA. The sample lists 540,000 or so clones, roughly 91% seen once, with roughly 8.3% in the top ten.

The TCR sequence derives from a woman in her 50s with COVID-19, enrolled during active disease. The sample was peripheral blood. V gene TRBV3-1 (or the pseudogene TRBV3-2) combines with J gene TRBJ2-7, with no clear D. The CDR3 DNA is TGTGCCAGCAGCCAAGGATACTCCCGAACCTACGAGCAGTACTTC. Translated: CASSQGYSRTYEQYF.